The sequence of this TCR beta chain was determined in a study of PD-L1 blockade in urothelial cancer. As for the study in general: Atezolizumab, begun by patients in about 2014, was given at 1,200 mg intravenously every 3 weeks. Typically, measured as a median, blood samples had 110,000 to 150,000 T cells.

As to time point: peripheral blood 6 weeks after treatment start. Method: immunoSEQ multiplex PCR; TCRdb's copy keeps in-frame clones and lacks some. Among about 130,000 clones, 86% were seen once, and the ten largest hold roughly 2.4%. Trimming cost V 6 bases and J 3 bases, with 15 bases left between them. CDR3 size: 13 residues. The germline CDR1 and CDR2 sequences are SQVTM and ANQGSEA. This TCR was sampled from a man aged 50-59 years with urothelial cancer. The specimen comprised PBMCs, sampled around atezolizumab (anti-PD-L1) treatment. The chain combines TRBV29-1 with TRBJ2-7, with a weak D call TRBD2 (6 bases). CDR3 sequence reads: CSVIGSLGYEQYF. The CDR3 DNA reads TGCAGCGTCATCGGGAGCTTAGGCTACGAGCAGTACTTC.